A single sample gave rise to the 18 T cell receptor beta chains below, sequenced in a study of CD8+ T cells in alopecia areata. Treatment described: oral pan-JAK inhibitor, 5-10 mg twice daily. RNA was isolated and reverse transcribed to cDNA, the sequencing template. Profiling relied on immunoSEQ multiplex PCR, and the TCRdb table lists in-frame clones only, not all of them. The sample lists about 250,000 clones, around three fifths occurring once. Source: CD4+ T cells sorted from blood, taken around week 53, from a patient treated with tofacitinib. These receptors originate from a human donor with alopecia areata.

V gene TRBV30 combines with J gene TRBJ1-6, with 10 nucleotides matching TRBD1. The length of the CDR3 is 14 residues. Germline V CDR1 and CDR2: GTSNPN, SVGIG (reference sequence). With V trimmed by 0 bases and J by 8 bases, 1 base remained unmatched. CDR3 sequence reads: CAWSVGTGDSPLHF. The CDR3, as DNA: TGTGCCTGGAGTGTCGGGACAGGGGATTCACCCCTCCACTTT.

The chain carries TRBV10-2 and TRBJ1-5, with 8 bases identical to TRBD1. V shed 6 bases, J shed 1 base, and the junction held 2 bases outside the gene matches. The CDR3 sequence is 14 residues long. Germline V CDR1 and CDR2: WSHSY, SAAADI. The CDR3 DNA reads TGCGCCAGCAGGAACAGGGGGAGCAATCAGCCCCAGCATTTT. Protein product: CASRNRGSNQPQHF.

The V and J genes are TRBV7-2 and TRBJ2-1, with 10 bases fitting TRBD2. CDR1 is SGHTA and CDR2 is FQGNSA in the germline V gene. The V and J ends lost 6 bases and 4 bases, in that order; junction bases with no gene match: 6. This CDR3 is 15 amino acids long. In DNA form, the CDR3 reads TGTGCCAGCAGTCCACTAGCGGGGATATACAATGAGCAGTTCTTC. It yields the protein CASSPLAGIYNEQFF.

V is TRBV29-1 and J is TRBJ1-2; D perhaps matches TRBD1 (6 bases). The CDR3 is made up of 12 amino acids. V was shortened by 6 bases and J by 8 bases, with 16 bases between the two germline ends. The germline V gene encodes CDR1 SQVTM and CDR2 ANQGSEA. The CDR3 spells CSVAKGGGGYTF. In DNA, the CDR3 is TGCAGCGTCGCTAAGGGGGGAGGCGGCTACACCTTC.

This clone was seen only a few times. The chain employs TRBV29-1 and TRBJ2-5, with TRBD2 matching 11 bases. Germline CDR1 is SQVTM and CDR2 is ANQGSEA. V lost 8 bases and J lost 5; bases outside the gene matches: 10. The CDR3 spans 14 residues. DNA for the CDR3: TGCAGCTCCCTAAATAGCGGGGGGGAGGAGACCCAGTACTTC. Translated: CSSLNSGGEETQYF.

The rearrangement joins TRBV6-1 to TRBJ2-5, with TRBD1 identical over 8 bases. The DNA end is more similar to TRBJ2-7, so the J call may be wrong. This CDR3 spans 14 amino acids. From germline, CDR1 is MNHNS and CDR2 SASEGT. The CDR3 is CASNQDRVSYEQYF. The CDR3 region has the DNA TGTGCCAGCAACCAGGACAGGGTATCCTACGAGCAGTACTTC.

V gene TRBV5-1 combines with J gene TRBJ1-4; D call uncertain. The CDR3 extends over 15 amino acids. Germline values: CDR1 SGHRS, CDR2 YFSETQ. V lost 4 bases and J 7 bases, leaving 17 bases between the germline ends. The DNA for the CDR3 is TGCGCCAGCAGCCTTGTCTCCGGGCCCCGTGAAAAACTGTTTTTT. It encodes CASSLVSGPREKLFF.

CDR3 sequence (DNA): TGTGCCAGCAGCTTAGGGACAGGGGAAGAGACCCAGTACTTC. Translated: CASSLGTGEETQYF. The rearrangement joins TRBV7-9 to TRBJ2-5; 9 bases agree with TRBD1. J was trimmed by 3 bases and V by 1 base; bases with no gene match: 0. The germline V gene has CDR1 SEHNR and CDR2 FQNEAQ (reference sequence). The CDR3 consists of 14 residues.

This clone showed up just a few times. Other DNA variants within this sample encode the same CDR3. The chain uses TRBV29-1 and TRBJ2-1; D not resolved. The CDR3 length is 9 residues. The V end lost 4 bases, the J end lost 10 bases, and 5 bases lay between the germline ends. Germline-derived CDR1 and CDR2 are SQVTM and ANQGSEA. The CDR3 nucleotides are TGCAGCGTTGGGGTCGAGCAGTTCTTC. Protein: CSVGVEQFF.

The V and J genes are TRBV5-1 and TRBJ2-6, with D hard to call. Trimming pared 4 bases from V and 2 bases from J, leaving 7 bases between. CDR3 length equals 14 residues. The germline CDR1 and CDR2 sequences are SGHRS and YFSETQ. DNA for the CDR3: TGCGCCAGCAGCCCAACAGCTGGGGCCAACGTCCTGACTTTC. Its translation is CASSPTAGANVLTF.

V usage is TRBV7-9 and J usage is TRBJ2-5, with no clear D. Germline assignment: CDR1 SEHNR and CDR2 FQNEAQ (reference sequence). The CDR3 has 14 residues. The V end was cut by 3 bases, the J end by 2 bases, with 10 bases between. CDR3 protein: CASSFSQAQETQYF. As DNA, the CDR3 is TGTGCCAGCAGCTTTTCCCAGGCACAAGAGACCCAGTACTTC.

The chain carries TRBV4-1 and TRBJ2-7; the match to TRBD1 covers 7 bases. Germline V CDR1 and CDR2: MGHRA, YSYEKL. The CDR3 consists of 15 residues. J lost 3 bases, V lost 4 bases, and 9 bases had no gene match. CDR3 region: CASSLGTAAIYEQYF. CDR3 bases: TGCGCCAGCAGCCTAGGGACAGCCGCCATCTACGAGCAGTACTTC.

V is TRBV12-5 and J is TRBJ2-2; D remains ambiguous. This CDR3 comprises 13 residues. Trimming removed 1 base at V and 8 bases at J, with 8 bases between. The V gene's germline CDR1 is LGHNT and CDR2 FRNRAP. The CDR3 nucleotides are TGTGCTAGTGGTTTGGAACTGCGTGGGGAGCTGTTTTTT. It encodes CASGLELRGELFF.

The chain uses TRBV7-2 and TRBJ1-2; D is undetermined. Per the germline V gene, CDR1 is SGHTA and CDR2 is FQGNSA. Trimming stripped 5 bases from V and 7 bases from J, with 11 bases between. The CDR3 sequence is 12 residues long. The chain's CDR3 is CASSPRAGGYTF. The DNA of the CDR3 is TGTGCCAGCAGCCCCCGTGCGGGTGGCTACACCTTC.

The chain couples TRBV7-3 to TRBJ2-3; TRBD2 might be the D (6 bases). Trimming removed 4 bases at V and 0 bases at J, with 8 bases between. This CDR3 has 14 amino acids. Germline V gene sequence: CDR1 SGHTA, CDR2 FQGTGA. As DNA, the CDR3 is TGTGCCAGCAGCTCCGGGACTAGCACAGATACGCAGTATTTT. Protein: CASSSGTSTDTQYF. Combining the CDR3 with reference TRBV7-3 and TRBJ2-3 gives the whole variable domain GAGVSQTPSNKVTEKGKYVELRCDPISGHTALYWYRQSLGQGPEFLIYFQGTGAADDSGLPNDRFFAVRPEGSVSTLKIQRTERGDSAVYLCASSSGTSTDTQYFGPGTRLTVL.

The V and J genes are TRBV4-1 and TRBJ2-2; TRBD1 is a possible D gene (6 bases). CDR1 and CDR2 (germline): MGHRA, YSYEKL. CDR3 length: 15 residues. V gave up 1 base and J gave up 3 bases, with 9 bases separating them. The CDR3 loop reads CASSQAGQHTGELFF. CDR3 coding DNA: TGCGCCAGCAGCCAAGCCGGACAGCACACCGGGGAGCTGTTTTTT.

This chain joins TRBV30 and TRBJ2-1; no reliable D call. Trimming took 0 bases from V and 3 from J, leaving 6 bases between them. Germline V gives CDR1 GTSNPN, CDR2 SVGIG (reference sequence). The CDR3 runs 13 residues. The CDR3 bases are TGTGCCTGGAGTGTAGGCGACTACAATGAGCAGTTCTTC. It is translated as CAWSVGDYNEQFF.

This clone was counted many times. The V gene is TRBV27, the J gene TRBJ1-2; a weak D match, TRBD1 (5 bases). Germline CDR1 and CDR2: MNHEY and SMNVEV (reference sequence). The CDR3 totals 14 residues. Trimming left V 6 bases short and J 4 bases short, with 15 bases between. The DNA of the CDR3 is TGTGCCAGCAGCCAAGGCAGGGTTAGCTATGGCTACACCTTC. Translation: CASSQGRVSYGYTF.